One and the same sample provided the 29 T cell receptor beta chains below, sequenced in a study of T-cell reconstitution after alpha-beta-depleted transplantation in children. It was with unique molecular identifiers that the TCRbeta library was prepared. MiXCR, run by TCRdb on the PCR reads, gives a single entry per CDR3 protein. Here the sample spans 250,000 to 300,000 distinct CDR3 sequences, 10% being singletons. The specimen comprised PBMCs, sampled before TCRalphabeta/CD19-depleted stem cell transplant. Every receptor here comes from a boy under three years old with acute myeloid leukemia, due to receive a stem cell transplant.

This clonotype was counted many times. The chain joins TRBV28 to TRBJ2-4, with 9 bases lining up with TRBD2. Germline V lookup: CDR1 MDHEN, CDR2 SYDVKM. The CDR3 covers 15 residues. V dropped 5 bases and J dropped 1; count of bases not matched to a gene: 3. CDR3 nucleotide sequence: TGTGCCAGCAGTGTAGCGGGAGTGGCCAAAAACATTCAGTACTTC. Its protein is CASSVAGVAKNIQYF. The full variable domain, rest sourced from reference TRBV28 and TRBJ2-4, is DVKVTQSSRYLVKRTGEKVFLECVQDMDHENMFWYRQDPGLGLRLIYFSYDVKMKEKGDIPEGYSVSREKKERFSLILESASTNQTSMYLCASSVAGVAKNIQYFGAGTRLSVL.

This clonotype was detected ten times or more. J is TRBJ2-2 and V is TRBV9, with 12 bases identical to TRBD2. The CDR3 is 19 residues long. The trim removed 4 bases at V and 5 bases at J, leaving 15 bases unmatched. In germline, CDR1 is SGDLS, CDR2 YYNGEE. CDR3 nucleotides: TGTGCCAGCAGCAATCAGGTCGTGACTAGCGGGAGAAGGACCGGGGAGCTGTTTTTT. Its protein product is CASSNQVVTSGRRTGELFF.

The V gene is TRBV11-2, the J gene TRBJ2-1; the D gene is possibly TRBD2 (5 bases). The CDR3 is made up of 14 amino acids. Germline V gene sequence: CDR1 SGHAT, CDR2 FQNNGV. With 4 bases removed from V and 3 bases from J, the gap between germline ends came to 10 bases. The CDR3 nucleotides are TGTGCCAGCAGCTCCCGGACTTTCTACAATGAGCAGTTCTTC. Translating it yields CASSSRTFYNEQFF.

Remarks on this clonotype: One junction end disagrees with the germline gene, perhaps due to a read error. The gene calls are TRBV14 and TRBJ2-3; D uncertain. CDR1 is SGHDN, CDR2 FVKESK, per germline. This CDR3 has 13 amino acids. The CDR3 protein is CSSSQVITRTQYF. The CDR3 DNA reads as TGTTCCAGCAGCCAAGTGATAACACGCACGCAGTATTTT.

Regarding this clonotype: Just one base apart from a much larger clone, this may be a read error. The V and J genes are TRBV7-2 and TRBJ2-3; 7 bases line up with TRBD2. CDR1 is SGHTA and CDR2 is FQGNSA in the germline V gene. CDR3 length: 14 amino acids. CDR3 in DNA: TGTGCCAGCAGCTTAGGGGAGGGAGGTGATACGCACTATTTT. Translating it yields CASSLGEGGDTHYF.

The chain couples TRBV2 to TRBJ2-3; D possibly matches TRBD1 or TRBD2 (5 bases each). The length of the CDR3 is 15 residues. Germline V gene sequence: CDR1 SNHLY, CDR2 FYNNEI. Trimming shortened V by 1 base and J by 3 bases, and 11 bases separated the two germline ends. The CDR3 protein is CASSEGYGGTDTQYF. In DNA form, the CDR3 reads TGTGCCAGCAGTGAAGGATATGGGGGAACAGATACGCAGTATTTT.

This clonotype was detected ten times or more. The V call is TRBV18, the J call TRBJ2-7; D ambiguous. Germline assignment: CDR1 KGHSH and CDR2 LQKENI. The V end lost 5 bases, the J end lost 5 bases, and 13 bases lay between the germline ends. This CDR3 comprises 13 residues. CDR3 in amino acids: CASSFRRTDEQYF. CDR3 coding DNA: TGTGCCAGCTCATTTCGCAGAACCGACGAGCAGTACTTC.

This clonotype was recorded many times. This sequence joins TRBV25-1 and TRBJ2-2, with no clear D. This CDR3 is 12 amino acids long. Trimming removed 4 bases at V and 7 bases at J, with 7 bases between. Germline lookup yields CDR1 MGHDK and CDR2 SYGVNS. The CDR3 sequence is CASSVDFGELFF. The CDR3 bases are TGTGCCAGCAGTGTTGATTTCGGGGAGCTGTTTTTT.

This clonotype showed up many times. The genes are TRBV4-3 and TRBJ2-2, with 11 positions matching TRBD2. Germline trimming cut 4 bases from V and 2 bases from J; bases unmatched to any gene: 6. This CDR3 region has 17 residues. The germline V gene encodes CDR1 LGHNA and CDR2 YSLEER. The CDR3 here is CASSPMGLAENTGELFF. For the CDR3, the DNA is TGCGCCAGCAGCCCCATGGGACTAGCGGAAAACACCGGGGAGCTGTTTTTT.

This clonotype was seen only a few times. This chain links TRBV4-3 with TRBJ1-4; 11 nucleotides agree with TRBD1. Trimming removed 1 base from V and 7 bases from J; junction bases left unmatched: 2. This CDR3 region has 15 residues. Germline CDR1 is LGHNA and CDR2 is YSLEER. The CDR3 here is CASSQAGTGGEKLFF. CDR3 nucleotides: TGCGCCAGCAGCCAAGCCGGGACAGGGGGTGAAAAACTGTTTTTT.

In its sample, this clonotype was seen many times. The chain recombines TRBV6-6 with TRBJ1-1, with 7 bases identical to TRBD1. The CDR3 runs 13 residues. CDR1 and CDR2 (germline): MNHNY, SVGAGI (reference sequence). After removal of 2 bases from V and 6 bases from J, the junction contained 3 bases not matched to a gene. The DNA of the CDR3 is TGTGCCAGCAGTTACCGGCAGGGGGCTGAAGCTTTCTTT. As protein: CASSYRQGAEAFF.

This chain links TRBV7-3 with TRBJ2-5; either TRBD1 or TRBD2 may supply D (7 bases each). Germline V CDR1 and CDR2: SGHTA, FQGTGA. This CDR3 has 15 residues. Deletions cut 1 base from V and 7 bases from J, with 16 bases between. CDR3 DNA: TGTGCCAGCAGCTTAATGGGAGGGGGCCGGGGGACCCAGTACTTC. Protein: CASSLMGGGRGTQYF.

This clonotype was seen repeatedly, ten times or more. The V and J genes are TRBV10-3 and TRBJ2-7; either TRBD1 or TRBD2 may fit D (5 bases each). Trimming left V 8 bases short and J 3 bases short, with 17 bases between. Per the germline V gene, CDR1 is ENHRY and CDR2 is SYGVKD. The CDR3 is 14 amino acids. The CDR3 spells CAIAPTRGHYEQYF. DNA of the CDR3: TGTGCCATCGCCCCTACTAGAGGACACTACGAGCAGTACTTC.

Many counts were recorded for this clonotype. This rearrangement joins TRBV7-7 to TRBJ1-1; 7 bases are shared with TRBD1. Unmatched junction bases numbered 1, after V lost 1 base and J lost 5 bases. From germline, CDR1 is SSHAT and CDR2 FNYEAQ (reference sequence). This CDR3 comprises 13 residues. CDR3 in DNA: TGTGCCAGCAGCTTAGAGACAGGGACTGAAGCTTTCTTT. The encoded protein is CASSLETGTEAFF.

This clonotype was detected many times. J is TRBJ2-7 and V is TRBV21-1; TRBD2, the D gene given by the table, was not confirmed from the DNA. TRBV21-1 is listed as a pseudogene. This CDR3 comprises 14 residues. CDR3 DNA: TGTGCCAGCGGAATACTAGCGGAAGGCTACGAGCAGTACTTC. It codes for CASGILAEGYEQYF.

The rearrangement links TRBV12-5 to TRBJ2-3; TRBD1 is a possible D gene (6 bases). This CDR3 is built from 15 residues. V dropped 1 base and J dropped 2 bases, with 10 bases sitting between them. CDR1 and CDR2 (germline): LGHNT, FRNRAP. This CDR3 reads CASGLAGADTDTQYF. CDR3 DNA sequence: TGTGCTAGTGGTTTGGCAGGGGCGGACACAGATACGCAGTATTTT.

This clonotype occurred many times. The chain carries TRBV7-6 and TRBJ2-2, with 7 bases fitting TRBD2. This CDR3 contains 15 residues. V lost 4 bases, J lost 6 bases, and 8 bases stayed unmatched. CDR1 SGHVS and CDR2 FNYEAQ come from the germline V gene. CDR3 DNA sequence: TGTGCCAGCAGCTCGCGGGCGGGAGCCGCCGGGGAGCTGTTTTTT. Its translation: CASSSRAGAAGELFF.

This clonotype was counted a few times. CDR3 sequence reads: CASSQDPGSVSYNEQFF. The CDR3 nucleotides are TGTGCCAGCAGCCAAGATCCCGGGAGCGTCTCCTACAATGAGCAGTTCTTC. V gene TRBV3-1 combines with J gene TRBJ2-1; D might be TRBD2 (6 bases). V lost 0 bases, J lost 0 bases, and 12 bases lay in between. This CDR3 is built from 17 residues. Germline V gene sequence: CDR1 LGHDT, CDR2 YNNKEL (reference sequence).

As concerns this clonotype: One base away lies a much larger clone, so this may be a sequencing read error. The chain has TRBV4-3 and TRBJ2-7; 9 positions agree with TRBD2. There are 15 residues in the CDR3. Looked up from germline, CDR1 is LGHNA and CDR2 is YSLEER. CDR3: CASRQDSGSSYEQYF. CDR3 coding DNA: TGCGCCAGCAGGCAAGATAGCGGGAGCTCCTACGAGCAGTACTTC.

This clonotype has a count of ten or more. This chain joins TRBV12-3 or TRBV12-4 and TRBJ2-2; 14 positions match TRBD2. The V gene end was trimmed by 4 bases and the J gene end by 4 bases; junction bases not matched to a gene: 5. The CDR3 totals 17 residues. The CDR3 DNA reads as TGTGCCAGCAGTTCGCCGGGACTAGCGGGAGTCACCGGGGAGCTGTTTTTT. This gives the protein CASSSPGLAGVTGELFF.

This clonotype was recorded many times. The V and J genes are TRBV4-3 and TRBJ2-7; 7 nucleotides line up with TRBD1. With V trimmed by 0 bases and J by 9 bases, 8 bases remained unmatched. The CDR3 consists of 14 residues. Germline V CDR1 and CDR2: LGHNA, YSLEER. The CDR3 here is CASSQDGTEEGQYF. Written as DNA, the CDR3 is TGCGCCAGCAGCCAAGATGGGACAGAAGAGGGGCAGTACTTC.

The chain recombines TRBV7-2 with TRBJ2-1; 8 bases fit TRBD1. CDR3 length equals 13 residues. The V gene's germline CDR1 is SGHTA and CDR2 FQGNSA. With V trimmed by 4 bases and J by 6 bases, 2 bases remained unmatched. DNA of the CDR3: TGTGCCAGCAGCTCGGACAGGGTCAATGAGCAGTTCTTC. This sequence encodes CASSSDRVNEQFF.

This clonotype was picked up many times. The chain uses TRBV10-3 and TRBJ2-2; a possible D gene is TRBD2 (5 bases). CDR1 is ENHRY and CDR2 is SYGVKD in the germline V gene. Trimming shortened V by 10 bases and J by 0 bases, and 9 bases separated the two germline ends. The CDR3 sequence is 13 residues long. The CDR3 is CATRTSNTGELFF. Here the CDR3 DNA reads TGTGCCACCAGGACTTCGAACACCGGGGAGCTGTTTTTT.

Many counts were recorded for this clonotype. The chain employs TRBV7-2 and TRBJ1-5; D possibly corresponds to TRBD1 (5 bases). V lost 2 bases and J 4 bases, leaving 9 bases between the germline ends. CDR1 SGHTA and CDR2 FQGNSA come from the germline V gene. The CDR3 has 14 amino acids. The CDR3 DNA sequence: TGTGCCAGCAGCTTAAGCTGGGGGAATCAGCCCCAGCATTTT. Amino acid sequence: CASSLSWGNQPQHF. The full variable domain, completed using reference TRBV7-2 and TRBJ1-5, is GAGVSQSPSNKVTEKGKDVELRCDPISGHTALYWYRQSLGQGLEFLIYFQGNSAPDKSGLPSDRFSAERTGGSVSTLTIQRTQQEDSAVYLCASSLSWGNQPQHFGDGTRLSIL.

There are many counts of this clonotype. Here the CDR3 DNA reads TGTGCCAGCAGCCCTTTTGGGGAGCAGCCCCAGCATTTT. Encoded protein: CASSPFGEQPQHF. The chain joins TRBV5-5 to TRBJ1-5, with D unresolved. Looked up from germline, CDR1 is SGHKS and CDR2 is YYEKEE (reference sequence). Trimming took off 4 bases at V and 7 bases at J, with 12 bases between the two ends. The CDR3 loop spans 13 amino acids.

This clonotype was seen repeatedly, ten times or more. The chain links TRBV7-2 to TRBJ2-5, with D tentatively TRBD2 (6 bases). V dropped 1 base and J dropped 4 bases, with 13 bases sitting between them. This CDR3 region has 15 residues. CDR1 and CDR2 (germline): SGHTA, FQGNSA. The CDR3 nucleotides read TGTGCCAGCAGCTTAGTGGGGCAGGGAGGAGAGACCCAGTACTTC. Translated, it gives CASSLVGQGGETQYF.

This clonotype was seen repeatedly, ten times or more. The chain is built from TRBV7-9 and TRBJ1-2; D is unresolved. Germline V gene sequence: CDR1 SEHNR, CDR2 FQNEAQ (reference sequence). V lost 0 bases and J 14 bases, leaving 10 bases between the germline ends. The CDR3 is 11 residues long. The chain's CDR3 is CASSLAVLPTF. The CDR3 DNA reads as TGTGCCAGCAGCTTAGCGGTTCTACCGACCTTC.

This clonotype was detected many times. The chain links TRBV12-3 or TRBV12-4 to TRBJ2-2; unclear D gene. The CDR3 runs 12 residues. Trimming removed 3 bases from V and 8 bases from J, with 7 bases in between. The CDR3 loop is CASSLTGGELFF. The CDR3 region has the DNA TGTGCCAGCAGTTTGACCGGAGGGGAGCTGTTTTTT.

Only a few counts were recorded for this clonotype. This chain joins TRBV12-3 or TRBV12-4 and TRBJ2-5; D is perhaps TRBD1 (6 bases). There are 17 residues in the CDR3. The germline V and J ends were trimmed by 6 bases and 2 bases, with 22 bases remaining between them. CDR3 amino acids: CASSRTIFRGGQETQYF. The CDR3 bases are TGTGCCAGCAGCCGTACAATCTTCAGGGGTGGTCAAGAGACCCAGTACTTC.